Listed below are T cell receptor beta chains from one sample, sequenced in a study of radiotherapy plus CTLA-4 blockade in lung cancer. Data came from immunoSEQ multiplex PCR; TCRdb stores just in-frame clones and leaves some out. The repertoire holds tens of thousands of clones, with about 80% as singletons. Sequenced here: peripheral blood, sampled from a patient treated with radiotherapy plus ipilimumab. Receptor source: a human donor with non-small cell lung cancer who had stable disease on radiotherapy plus ipilimumab. Both conserved end residues are part of each CDR3. Fields, in order: V gene, D gene, J gene, clone size, CDR3 DNA, CDR3 protein. A D gene is named only where the DNA matches it firmly. Rows give clone size only sometimes, using once, few, many, or a class for an expanded clone.

V: TRBV28; D: .; J: TRBJ2-5; size: .; DNA: TGTGCCAGCGTCGAGGCGGGATCCCTCCAAGAGACCCAGTACTTC; CDR3: CASVEAGSLQETQYF
V: TRBV7-3; D: .; J: TRBJ2-3; size: .; DNA: TGTGCCAGCAGCTTAAGACCTAGTGGAGATACGCAGTATTTT; CDR3: CASSLRPSGDTQYF
V: TRBV28; D: .; J: TRBJ1-2; size: few; DNA: TGTGCCAGCAGGCAGGACCTCTATGGCTACACCTTC; CDR3: CASRQDLYGYTF
V: TRBV7-8; D: TRBD1; J: TRBJ1-2; size: once; DNA: TGTGCCAGCAGCCCAGGGGGGATTGACTATGGCTACACCTTC; CDR3: CASSPGGIDYGYTF
V: TRBV5-6; D: .; J: TRBJ1-6; size: .; DNA: TGTGCCAGCAGCTTGAACGGGCTGGGGAATTCACCCCTCCACTTT; CDR3: CASSLNGLGNSPLHF
V: TRBV7-7; D: .; J: TRBJ1-4; size: few; DNA: TGTGCTAGCAGCTTAGCGATCGGGAAGGAACTGTTTTTT; CDR3: CASSLAIGKELFF
V: TRBV25-1; D: TRBD1; J: TRBJ1-1; size: .; DNA: TGTGCCAGCAGTGAAGCGGGACAGGGTAGAACTGAAGCTTTCTTT; CDR3: CASSEAGQGRTEAFF
V: TRBV28; D: .; J: TRBJ2-1; size: .; DNA: TGTGCCAGCAGTCCCCGACAGTACAATGAGCAGTTCTTC; CDR3: CASSPRQYNEQFF
V: TRBV28; D: .; J: TRBJ1-3; size: few; DNA: TGTGCCAGCAGTAGGGGACACCCATCTGGAAACACCATATATTTT; CDR3: CASSRGHPSGNTIYF
V: TRBV6-5; D: .; J: TRBJ1-6; size: .; DNA: TGTGCCAGCAGTTACCGGGACAACCGTAATTCACCCCTCCACTTT; CDR3: CASSYRDNRNSPLHF
V: TRBV5-1; D: .; J: TRBJ1-1; size: .; DNA: TGCGCCAGCAGCTCTTCGGCAGTCAACACTGAAGCTTTCTTT; CDR3: CASSSSAVNTEAFF
V: TRBV6-5; D: .; J: TRBJ1-1; size: once; DNA: TGTGCCAGCAGTTACCTGGGGAACACTGAAGCTTTCTTT; CDR3: CASSYLGNTEAFF
V: TRBV7-8; D: TRBD1; J: TRBJ1-1; size: .; DNA: TGTGCCAGCAGCTATCGCCGGGACAGGGAGGTGAGCACTGAAGCTTTCTTT; CDR3: CASSYRRDREVSTEAFF